This T cell receptor beta chain was captured by sequencing in a study of molecular identifiers for immune sequencing clone quantification. Libraries for naive CD8 T cells, which were made from approximately 20,000 to 980,000 sorted cells, drew on 10%, 30% or 50% of the RNA. The authors sorted naive CD8 T cells as CD8+CD4-CCR7+CD45RA+. Study-level findings and limits: Whereas clones above 20 RNA copies held under 1% of naive-cell molecules, they held over 98% of effector molecules. Spiked Jurkat TCR RNA equivalent to one cell reportedly surfaced among approximately 990,000 naive cells.

This clonotype was found many times. Its specificity is not known. TCRdb redid the calling of the PCR reads with MiXCR, one entry per CDR3 protein. The profile shows 20,000 to 30,000 distinct CDR3 sequences, roughly a sixth of them singletons. The length of the CDR3 is 18 residues. V lost 0 bases, J lost 2 bases, and 16 bases lay in between. Germline assignment: CDR1 LGHNA and CDR2 YSLEER. The V and J genes are TRBV4-3 and TRBJ2-2; a weak D match, TRBD1 (6 bases). Sequenced: naive CD8+ T cells from blood, with Jurkat cell RNA spiked in. Noted subset: FACS-sorted CD8+CD4-CCR7+CD45RA+ naive T cells. This TCR was sampled from a human donor in good health. Some libraries in this study had Jurkat cell RNA spiked in. The CDR3 reads CASSQDRSRGLNTGELFF. CDR3 in DNA: TGCGCCAGCAGCCAAGATCGGTCCAGGGGTCTTAACACCGGGGAGCTGTTTTTT.